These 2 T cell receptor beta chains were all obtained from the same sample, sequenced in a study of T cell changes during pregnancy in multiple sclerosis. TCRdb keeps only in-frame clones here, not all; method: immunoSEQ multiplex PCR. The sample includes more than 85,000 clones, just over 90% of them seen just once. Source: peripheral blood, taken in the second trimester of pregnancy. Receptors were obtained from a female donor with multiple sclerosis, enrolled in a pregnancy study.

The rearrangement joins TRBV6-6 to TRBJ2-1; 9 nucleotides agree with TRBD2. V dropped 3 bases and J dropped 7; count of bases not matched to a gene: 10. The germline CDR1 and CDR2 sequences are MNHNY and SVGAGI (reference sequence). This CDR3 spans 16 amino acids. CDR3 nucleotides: TGTGCCAGCAGTTATGATCGAGGCGGGAGGGCAAATGAGCAGTTCTTC. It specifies CASSYDRGGRANEQFF.

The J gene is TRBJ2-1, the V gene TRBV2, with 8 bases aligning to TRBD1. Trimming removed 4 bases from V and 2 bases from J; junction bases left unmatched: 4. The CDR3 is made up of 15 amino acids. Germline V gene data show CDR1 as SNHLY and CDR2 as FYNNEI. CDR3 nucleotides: TGTGCCAGCAGTGGACAGGGGTGGGCCTACAATGAGCAGTTCTTC. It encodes CASSGQGWAYNEQFF.